This T cell receptor beta chain was found in a study of shared clonotypes between healthy human individuals. General observations from the study: Unshared clonotypes carried lower generation probabilities than those common to all four donors.

In regard to this clone: Its antigen remains unknown.

Original processing notes: ImmunoSEQ output held junction-only sequences without quality scores, so filtering differed. TCRdb's table, derived via immunoSEQ multiplex PCR, lists solely in-frame clones and lacks some. That table supplies the V and J calls and clone size; D and trimming were determined from the DNA. The table lists roughly 410,000 clones, 90% to 98% of them singletons, with 0.32% in the top ten. Trimming removed 4 bases from V and 12 bases from J, with 16 bases in between. CDR1 is MDHEN, CDR2 SYDVKM, per germline. This CDR3 has 13 residues. The sample was memory CD8+ T cells sorted from blood. The subset denotes: CD45RO+ cells pooled with CCR7-negative TemRA cells. This TCR came from a man aged 30-40 years in good health. The chain couples TRBV28 to TRBJ1-5; D is undetermined. DNA of the CDR3: TGTGCCAGCAGTTCTCCCCCCACGGCTAACCAGCATTTT. This encodes CASSSPPTANQHF.